What follows are 26 T cell receptor beta chains derived from one specimen sequenced in a study of blood T cell repertoires in COVID-19. TCRdb's table, derived via immunoSEQ multiplex PCR, lists solely in-frame clones and lacks some. The sample contains about 350,000 clones, around 87% of which appear only once. The material sequenced was PBMCs or T cells enriched from blood (not recorded which). Source of these receptors: a woman between 25 and 40 years old who had recovered from COVID-19.

The rearrangement joins TRBV6-5 to TRBJ1-2, with D hard to call. V dropped 6 bases and J dropped 5 bases, with 16 bases sitting between them. Germline assignment: CDR1 MNHEY and CDR2 SVGAGI. The CDR3 is made up of 14 amino acids. The CDR3 coding sequence is TGTGCCAGCAGCCACTATGAGGCTCCTTATGGCTACACCTTC. Translated: CASSHYEAPYGYTF.

The chain links TRBV28 to TRBJ1-5; the match to TRBD1 covers 12 bases. The CDR3 is 19 residues long. The V gene end was trimmed by 5 bases and the J gene end by 2 bases; junction bases not matched to a gene: 13. The germline V gene encodes CDR1 MDHEN and CDR2 SYDVKM. CDR3 sequence (DNA): TGTGCCAGCAGTCTCGTCGCGGGACAGGGGGCGTTTGGCAATCAGCCCCAGCATTTT. Protein product: CASSLVAGQGAFGNQPQHF.

The rearrangement joins TRBV6-2 or TRBV6-3 to TRBJ2-5; D might be TRBD2 (6 bases). Germline loops: CDR1 MNHEY, CDR2 SVGEGT. V was trimmed by 6 bases and J by 4 bases, leaving 18 bases between them. The CDR3 is 15 amino acids. The CDR3 region is CASSPTRGWVETQYF. The CDR3, as DNA: TGTGCCAGCAGCCCTACCCGGGGGTGGGTAGAGACCCAGTACTTC.

The CDR3 DNA is TGTGCCATCAGTCTTGACAGGGCCAACACTGAAGCTTTCTTT. Translation: CAISLDRANTEAFF. The chain uses TRBV10-3 and TRBJ1-1; 7 nucleotides match TRBD1. The CDR3 runs 14 residues. V was clipped by 5 bases and J by 2 bases; unmatched bases: 5. CDR1 ENHRY and CDR2 SYGVKD come from the germline V gene.

CDR3 in DNA: TGCAGTGCTGGGAGGGACACTGAAGCTTTCTTT. The encoded protein is CSAGRDTEAFF. The chain uses TRBV20-1 and TRBJ1-1; D unclear. V was clipped by 5 bases and J by 3 bases, with 7 bases between them. Germline assignment: CDR1 DFQATT and CDR2 SNEGSKA (reference sequence). CDR3 length: 11 residues.

The rearrangement joins TRBV9 to TRBJ2-3, with D perhaps matching TRBD1 (5 bases). The CDR3 loop spans 15 amino acids. V dropped 2 bases and J dropped 2 bases, with 12 bases sitting between them. Germline loops: CDR1 SGDLS, CDR2 YYNGEE. Written as DNA, the CDR3 is TGTGCCAGCAGCGTCTTTGGCAGGGCCACAGATACGCAGTATTTT. Its translation is CASSVFGRATDTQYF.

The V gene is TRBV29-1, the J gene TRBJ1-2; 9 bases line up with TRBD1. Germline loops: CDR1 SQVTM, CDR2 ANQGSEA. Trimming removed 6 bases from V and 4 bases from J; junction bases left unmatched: 12. The CDR3 covers 15 residues. The CDR3: CSVVPHDRGCYGYTF. The DNA of the CDR3 is TGCAGCGTGGTCCCCCATGACAGGGGGTGCTATGGCTACACCTTC.

This chain uses TRBV10-3 with TRBJ1-6; 9 bases fit TRBD1. Looked up from germline, CDR1 is ENHRY and CDR2 is SYGVKD. The CDR3 is made up of 14 amino acids. Trimming cost V 6 bases and J 10 bases; bases outside gene matches: 7. Here the CDR3 DNA reads TGTGCCATCAGCCGGGACAGGGTGAAGTCACCCCTCCACTTT. Translating gives CAISRDRVKSPLHF.

The genes are TRBV6-5 and TRBJ2-7; D is possibly TRBD1 (6 bases). The germline V gene encodes CDR1 MNHEY and CDR2 SVGAGI. This CDR3 has 13 residues. V dropped 5 bases and J dropped 6 bases, with 14 bases sitting between them. The CDR3 nucleotides read TGTGCCAGCAGTCTGACAGGATGGCGCGAGCAGTACTTC. Translating gives CASSLTGWREQYF.

The chain joins TRBV5-4 to TRBJ2-3, with D perhaps TRBD1 (6 bases). The CDR3 runs 14 residues. Germline CDR1 is SGHNT and CDR2 is YYREEE (reference sequence). V lost 3 bases and J lost 4, with 12 bases in between. The CDR3 reads CASSSTGAPDTQYF. CDR3 sequence (DNA): TGTGCCAGCAGCTCGACAGGAGCACCAGATACGCAGTATTTT. Complete variable domain (other parts from reference TRBV5-4 and TRBJ2-3): ETGVTQSPTHLIKTRGQQVTLRCSSQSGHNTVSWYQQALGQGPQFIFQYYREEENGRGNFPPRFSGLQFPNYSSELNVNALELDDSALYLCASSSTGAPDTQYFGPGTRLTVL.

The chain joins TRBV7-2 to TRBJ1-3; 7 bases align to TRBD1. This CDR3 comprises 16 residues. Germline V CDR1 and CDR2: SGHTA, FQGNSA. The V gene end was trimmed by 3 bases and the J gene end by 1 base; junction bases not matched to a gene: 6. CDR3 in DNA: TGTGCCAGCAGCTTGGGACAGCTTTTTTCTGGAAACACCATATATTTT. As protein: CASSLGQLFSGNTIYF. Looking up the rest from reference TRBV7-2 and TRBJ1-3 gives the full variable domain: GAGVSQSPSNKVTEKGKDVELRCDPISGHTALYWYRQSLGQGLEFLIYFQGNSAPDKSGLPSDRFSAERTGGSVSTLTIQRTQQEDSAVYLCASSLGQLFSGNTIYFGEGSWLTVV.

The chain carries TRBV5-1 and TRBJ2-7; tentative D call: TRBD1 (6 bases). From germline, CDR1 is SGHRS and CDR2 YFSETQ. This CDR3 has 16 residues. V dropped 0 bases and J dropped 2 bases, with 15 bases sitting between them. This CDR3 is CASSLDPGQKTYEQYF. DNA of the CDR3: TGCGCCAGCAGCTTGGACCCCGGACAGAAAACCTACGAGCAGTACTTC.

The gene calls are TRBV6-5 and TRBJ2-7, with a tentative D call TRBD1 (5 bases). The CDR3 spans 12 residues. V was pared by 7 bases and J by 6 bases, with 13 bases between. Germline V CDR1 and CDR2: MNHEY, SVGAGI. The CDR3 nucleotides read TGTGCCAGCAACAAGGACACGGCCGAGCAGTACTTC. This translates into CASNKDTAEQYF.

The chain has TRBV2 and TRBJ2-3, with D perhaps matching TRBD1 (5 bases). The CDR3 has 14 amino acids. Trimming stripped 8 bases from V and 2 bases from J, with 14 bases between. The germline CDR1 and CDR2 sequences are SNHLY and FYNNEI. The CDR3 here is CASLGSGNTDTQYF. In DNA form, the CDR3 reads TGTGCCAGCCTCGGGTCAGGGAACACAGATACGCAGTATTTT. Full variable domain (missing parts from reference TRBV2 and TRBJ2-3): EPEVTQTPSHQVTQMGQEVILRCVPISNHLYFYWYRQILGQKVEFLVSFYNNEISEKSEIFDDQFSVERPDGSNFTLKIRSTKLEDSAMYFCASLGSGNTDTQYFGPGTRLTVL.

V is TRBV15 and J is TRBJ1-5, with unresolved D. The CDR3 loop spans 13 amino acids. The germline CDR1 and CDR2 sequences are LNHNV and YYDKDF (reference sequence). Trimming stripped 5 bases from V and 4 bases from J, with 9 bases between. Written as DNA, the CDR3 is TGTGCCACCAGCCCCCCGGGGAATCAGCCCCAGCATTTT. This sequence encodes CATSPPGNQPQHF.

The rearrangement joins TRBV7-9 to TRBJ1-4; a possible D gene is TRBD1 (6 bases). Between the trimmed V and J ends, which lost 1 base and 8 bases, there was a span of 17 bases. This CDR3 comprises 16 residues. Looked up from germline, CDR1 is SEHNR and CDR2 is FQNEAQ (reference sequence). The CDR3 bases are TGTGCCAGCAGCTTAGTTCAAGTAGCAGGGGTGGAAAAACTGTTTTTT. Its translation: CASSLVQVAGVEKLFF.

This chain links TRBV5-1 with TRBJ1-1, with 7 bases fitting TRBD1. V was clipped by 4 bases and J by 0 bases; unmatched bases: 9. Germline lookup yields CDR1 SGHRS and CDR2 YFSETQ. The CDR3 loop spans 16 amino acids. CDR3 protein: CASSADRQGLNTEAFF. The CDR3 DNA reads TGCGCCAGCAGCGCGGACCGACAGGGTTTGAACACTGAAGCTTTCTTT.

This clone appeared a single time. The J gene is TRBJ1-4, the V gene TRBV7-9; TRBD1 agrees at 8 bases. The junction had 6 bases not matched to a gene; V was cut back by 2 bases and J by 7 bases. The CDR3 is made up of 15 amino acids. The germline V gene has CDR1 SEHNR and CDR2 FQNEAQ (reference sequence). CDR3 sequence (DNA): TGTGCCAGCAGCTTACGTCAGGGGGCGGCTGAAAAACTGTTTTTT. It specifies CASSLRQGAAEKLFF.

The V call is TRBV12-3 or TRBV12-4, the J call TRBJ2-7; 12 nucleotides agree with TRBD1. The CDR3 spans 12 residues. Losses at the gene ends were 8 bases for V and 9 bases for J; bases not matched to a gene: 5. This CDR3 is CASGGTGGSQYF. In DNA, the CDR3 is TGTGCCAGCGGGGGGACAGGGGGCTCGCAGTACTTC.

The chain joins TRBV12-3 or TRBV12-4 to TRBJ1-2; no clear D gene. CDR3 length: 13 amino acids. Trimming stripped 4 bases from V and 8 bases from J, with 14 bases between. The DNA for the CDR3 is TGTGCCAGCAGTTCATTACGTCCACAGGGCTACACCTTC. This translates into CASSSLRPQGYTF.

The chain carries TRBV9 and TRBJ2-7; possible D gene TRBD1, 6 bases. This CDR3 contains 15 residues. The germline V gene encodes CDR1 SGDLS and CDR2 YYNGEE. The V end lost 0 bases, the J end lost 5 bases, and 15 bases lay between the germline ends. The CDR3 DNA is TGTGCCAGCAGCGTAGCTGGCAGGGGCCCCCACGAGCAGTACTTC. Its translation: CASSVAGRGPHEQYF.

Turning to this clone: One end of the junction is discordant with germline, which a read error may explain. V usage is TRBV5-1 and J usage is TRBJ1-2, with 7 bases matching TRBD1. The CDR3 sequence is 13 residues long. Germline V gene sequence: CDR1 SGHRS, CDR2 YFSETQ. The DNA of the CDR3 is TGCGCCAGCAGCTTGGGACAGGGAACCCTGCGCGCCTTC. It specifies CASSLGQGTLRAF.

This clone was detected many times. V usage is TRBV27 and J usage is TRBJ2-7, with TRBD2 identical over 13 bases. Losses at the gene ends were 5 bases for V and 2 bases for J; bases not matched to a gene: 9. The CDR3 is 17 residues long. Germline CDR1 and CDR2: MNHEY and SMNVEV (reference sequence). CDR3 region: CASSPKPGLAGAYEQYF. The CDR3 nucleotides are TGTGCCAGCAGTCCCAAGCCCGGACTAGCGGGGGCCTACGAGCAGTACTTC.

This clone has a handful of counts. The sample carries other DNA sequences with the same CDR3. The chain is built from TRBV9 and TRBJ2-2; D is unclear. The ends were cut back, 2 bases at V and 5 bases at J, with 4 bases in the middle. The CDR3 extends over 12 amino acids. The V gene's germline CDR1 is SGDLS and CDR2 YYNGEE. The CDR3 nucleotides are TGTGCCAGCAGCGTCGTTACCGGGGAGCTGTTTTTT. This codes for CASSVVTGELFF.

Only a few counts were recorded for this clone. This sequence joins TRBV18 and TRBJ1-2; the D gene is possibly TRBD1 (5 bases). Trimming cost V 3 bases and J 7 bases, with 15 bases left between them. CDR3 length: 14 residues. Germline V lookup: CDR1 KGHSH, CDR2 LQKENI. The CDR3 loop reads CASSPLRGEGGYTF. CDR3 sequence (DNA): TGTGCCAGCTCACCCCTCCGGGGGGAGGGTGGCTACACCTTC.

The rearrangement joins TRBV4-1 to TRBJ2-7, with 7 bases fitting TRBD2. Trimming removed 2 bases from V and 0 bases from J; junction bases left unmatched: 4. Germline CDR1 is MGHRA and CDR2 is YSYEKL. The CDR3 runs to 15 residues. CDR3 residues: CASSQPTSASYEQYF. The CDR3 coding sequence is TGCGCCAGCAGCCAACCAACTAGCGCCTCCTACGAGCAGTACTTC.